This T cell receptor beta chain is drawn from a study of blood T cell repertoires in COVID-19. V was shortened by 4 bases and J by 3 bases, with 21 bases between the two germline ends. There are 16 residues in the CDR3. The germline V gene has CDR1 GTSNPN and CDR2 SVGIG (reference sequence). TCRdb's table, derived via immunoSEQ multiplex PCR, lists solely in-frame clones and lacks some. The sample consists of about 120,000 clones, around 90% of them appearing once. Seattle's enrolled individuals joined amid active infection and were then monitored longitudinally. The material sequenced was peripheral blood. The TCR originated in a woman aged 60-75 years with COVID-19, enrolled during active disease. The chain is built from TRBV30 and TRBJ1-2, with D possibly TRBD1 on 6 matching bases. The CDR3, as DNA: TGTGCCTGGAAGGCTTCCGGGGGGCAGGAAGACTATGGCTACACCTTC. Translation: CAWKASGGQEDYGYTF.